Shown below are 9 T cell receptor beta chains from a single sample sequenced in a study of type 1 and type 2 diabetes patients. The PCR template was genomic DNA. Multiplex PCR with 30 forward and 13 reverse primers amplified the TCR beta CDR3. MiXCR was run by TCRdb on the multiplex PCR reads, yielding one entry per CDR3 protein. Of approximately 260,000 distinct CDR3 sequences in the sample, around 47% are singletons; the top ten hold about 13%. Sample: peripheral blood mononuclear cells (PBMCs). These receptor sequences come from a man younger than 35 with type 2 diabetes.

The genes are TRBV25-1 and TRBJ1-4; unclear D gene. Trimming left V 5 bases short and J 8 bases short, with 12 bases between. Per germline, CDR1 MGHDK and CDR2 SYGVNS. The CDR3 contains 13 residues. As DNA, the CDR3 is TGTGCCAGCAGTAGGGCCCGAGGGGAAAAACTGTTTTTT. Its translation is CASSRARGEKLFF.

This clonotype was detected only a few times. V usage is TRBV19 and J usage is TRBJ1-2; D call uncertain. CDR1 is LNHDA and CDR2 is SQIVND in the germline V gene (reference sequence). CDR3 length equals 13 residues. The V gene lost 4 bases and the J gene lost 7 bases, with 13 bases spanning the gap. As DNA, the CDR3 is TGTGCCAGTAGTAATCCTACTGCCGCTGGCTACACCTTC. This codes for CASSNPTAAGYTF. The variable domain in full, with the rest retrieved from reference TRBV19 and TRBJ1-2, is DGGITQSPKYLFRKEGQNVTLSCEQNLNHDAMYWYRQDPGQGLRLIYYSQIVNDFQKGDIAEGYSVSREKKESFPLTVTSAQKNPTAFYLCASSNPTAAGYTFGSGTRLTVV.

Note on this clonotype: As the CDR3 is not closed by the conserved phenylalanine or tryptophan, this likely results from a read error. This sequence joins TRBV19 and TRBJ1-1, with a possible D match to TRBD1 (6 bases). Germline V gives CDR1 LNHDA, CDR2 SQIVND (reference sequence). The CDR3 sequence is 14 residues long. Trimming shortened V by 3 bases and J by 5 bases, and 13 bases separated the two germline ends. The CDR3 bases are TGTGCCAGTAGTATTGTAGGGGGAGAAACTGAAGCTTTCTCT. Residues: CASSIVGGETEAFS.

About this clonotype itself: The CDR3 ends on some other residue instead of the conserved phenylalanine or tryptophan, so this is likely a read error. The V and J genes are TRBV2 and TRBJ2-7; D is perhaps TRBD2 (5 bases). Germline CDR1 reads SNHLY; CDR2 reads FYNNEI. V shed 3 bases and J shed 0 bases, with 9 bases lying between them. The CDR3 length is 14 residues. The CDR3 protein is CASSEGVISYEQYS. The CDR3 coding sequence is TGTGCCAGCAGTGAGGGAGTGATCTCCTACGAGCAGTACTCC.

This clonotype was seen at least ten times. The chain recombines TRBV7-8 with TRBJ2-7; 8 bases match TRBD1. CDR1 and CDR2 from the germline V gene are SGHVS and FQNEAQ. The ends lost 1 base at V and 4 bases at J; junction bases unmatched: 3. This CDR3 has 14 residues. In nucleotides, the CDR3 is TGTGCCAGCAGCTTAGGGCAGGGGGCATACGAGCAGTACTTC. This codes for CASSLGQGAYEQYF.

The chain employs TRBV7-9 and TRBJ1-4, with 8 bases fitting TRBD1. Germline CDR1 is SEHNR and CDR2 is FQNEAQ (reference sequence). The CDR3 contains 16 residues. Germline trimming cut 5 bases from V and 7 bases from J; bases unmatched to any gene: 12. CDR3 region: CASSSPSGGAGEKLFF. The DNA for the CDR3 is TGTGCCAGCAGCAGTCCATCAGGGGGCGCAGGTGAAAAACTGTTTTTT.

The V gene is TRBV20-1, the J gene TRBJ2-5, with D uncertain. The end of the DNA aligns better with TRBJ2-1, so the J call may be wrong. The CDR3 loop spans 13 amino acids. The germline gives CDR1 DFQATT, CDR2 SNEGSKA (reference sequence). CDR3 DNA: TGCAGTGCTAGAGCCACGGCCAAAGAGACCCAGTTCTTC. It encodes CSARATAKETQFF.

This clonotype is a singleton in its sample. V usage is TRBV20-1 and J usage is TRBJ2-2, with 7 bases lining up with TRBD2. Trimming removed 1 base from V and 6 bases from J; junction bases left unmatched: 8. CDR3 size: 15 residues. Germline V gene data show CDR1 as DFQATT and CDR2 as SNEGSKA (reference sequence). CDR3 sequence (DNA): TGCAGTGCTAGAGCTCGACTAGCTTCGGCCGGGGAGCTGTTTTTT. Protein: CSARARLASAGELFF.

Only a few counts were recorded for this clonotype. The rearrangement links TRBV19 to TRBJ2-1; the match to TRBD2 covers 13 bases. The CDR3 sequence is 17 residues long. Looked up from germline, CDR1 is LNHDA and CDR2 is SQIVND (reference sequence). Trimming removed 5 bases from V and 8 bases from J; junction bases left unmatched: 12. CDR3 residues: CASSPGLAGVLRDEQFF. DNA of the CDR3: TGTGCCAGTAGTCCCGGACTAGCGGGAGTCCTTCGGGATGAGCAGTTCTTC.